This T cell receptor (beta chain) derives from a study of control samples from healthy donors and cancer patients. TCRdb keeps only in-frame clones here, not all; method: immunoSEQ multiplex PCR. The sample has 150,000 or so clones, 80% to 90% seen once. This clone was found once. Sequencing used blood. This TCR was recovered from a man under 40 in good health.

As DNA, the CDR3 is TGTGCCAGCAGTTTAATAACCGGGACAGGTCCTCACGAGCAGTACTTC. Translation: CASSLITGTGPHEQYF. The V and J genes are TRBV28 and TRBJ2-7, with TRBD1 identical over 8 bases. This CDR3 region has 16 residues. The trim removed 2 bases at V and 5 bases at J, leaving 11 bases unmatched. Germline V gene lookup returns CDR1 MDHEN and CDR2 SYDVKM.